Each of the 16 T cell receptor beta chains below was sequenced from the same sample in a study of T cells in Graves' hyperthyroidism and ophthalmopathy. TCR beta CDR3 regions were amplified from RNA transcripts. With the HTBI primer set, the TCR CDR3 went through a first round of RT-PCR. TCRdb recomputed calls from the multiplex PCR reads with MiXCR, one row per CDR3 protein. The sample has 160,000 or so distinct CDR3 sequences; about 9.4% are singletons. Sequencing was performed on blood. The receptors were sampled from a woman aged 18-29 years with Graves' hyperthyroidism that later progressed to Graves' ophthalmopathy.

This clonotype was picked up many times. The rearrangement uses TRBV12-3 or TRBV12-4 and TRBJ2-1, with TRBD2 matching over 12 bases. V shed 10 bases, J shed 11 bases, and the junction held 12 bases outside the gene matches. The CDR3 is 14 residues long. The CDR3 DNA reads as TGTGCCACCGAAAGGGCTAGCGGGGGGGTAAAGCAGTTCTTC. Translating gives CATERASGGVKQFF.

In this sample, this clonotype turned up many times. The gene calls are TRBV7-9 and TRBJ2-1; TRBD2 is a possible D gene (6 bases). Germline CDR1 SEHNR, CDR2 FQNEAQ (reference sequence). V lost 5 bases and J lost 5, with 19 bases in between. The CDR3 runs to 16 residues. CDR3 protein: CASSPPRDWANNEQFF. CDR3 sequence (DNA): TGTGCCAGCAGCCCTCCGAGGGACTGGGCCAACAATGAGCAGTTCTTC.

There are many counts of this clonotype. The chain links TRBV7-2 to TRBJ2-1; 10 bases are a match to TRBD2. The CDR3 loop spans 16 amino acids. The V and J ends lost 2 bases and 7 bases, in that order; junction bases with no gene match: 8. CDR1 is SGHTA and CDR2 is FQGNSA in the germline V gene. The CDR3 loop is CASSLRLAGVSNEQFF. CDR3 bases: TGTGCCAGCAGCTTAAGGCTAGCGGGAGTATCAAATGAGCAGTTCTTC.

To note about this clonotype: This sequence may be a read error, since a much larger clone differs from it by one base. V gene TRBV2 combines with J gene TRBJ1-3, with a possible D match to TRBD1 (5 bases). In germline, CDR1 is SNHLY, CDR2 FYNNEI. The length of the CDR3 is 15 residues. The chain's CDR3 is CAGRQTASSGNTIYF. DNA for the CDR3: TGTGCCGGCAGACAGACAGCCAGCTCTGGAAACACCATATATTTT.

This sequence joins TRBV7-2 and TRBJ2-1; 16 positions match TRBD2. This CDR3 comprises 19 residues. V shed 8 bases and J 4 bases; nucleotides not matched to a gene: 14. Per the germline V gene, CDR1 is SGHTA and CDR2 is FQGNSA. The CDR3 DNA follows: TGTGCCAGCGGGACTAGCGGGGGGGCGGGAGGGGTGCGGTACAATGAGCAGTTCTTC. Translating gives CASGTSGGAGGVRYNEQFF.

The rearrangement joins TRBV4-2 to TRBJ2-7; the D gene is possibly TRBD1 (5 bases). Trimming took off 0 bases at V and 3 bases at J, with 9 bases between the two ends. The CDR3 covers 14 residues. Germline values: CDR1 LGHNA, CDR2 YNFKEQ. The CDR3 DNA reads TGTGCCAGCAGCCAAGAGGTAGGGGTCTACGAGCAGTACTTC. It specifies CASSQEVGVYEQYF.

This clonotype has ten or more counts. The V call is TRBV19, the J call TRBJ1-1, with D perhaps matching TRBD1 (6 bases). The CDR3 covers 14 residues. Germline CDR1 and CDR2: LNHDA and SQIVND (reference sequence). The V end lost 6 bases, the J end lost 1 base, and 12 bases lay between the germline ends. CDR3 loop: CASRERGGNTEAFF. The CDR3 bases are TGTGCCAGTAGGGAAAGGGGGGGGAACACTGAAGCTTTCTTT.

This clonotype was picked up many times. In DNA form, the CDR3 reads TGCGCCAGCAGTTGGACTACCAATGAGCAGTTCTTC. Translation: CASSWTTNEQFF. The chain employs TRBV5-1 and TRBJ2-1, with D possibly matching TRBD2 (6 bases). The ends were cut back, 5 bases at V and 6 bases at J, with 9 bases in the middle. The length of the CDR3 is 12 residues. CDR1 SGHRS and CDR2 YFSETQ come from the germline V gene. Combining the CDR3 with reference TRBV5-1 and TRBJ2-1 gives the whole variable domain KAGVTQTPRYLIKTRGQQVTLSCSPISGHRSVSWYQQTPGQGLQFLFEYFSETQRNKGNFPGRFSGRQFSNSRSEMNVSTLELGDSALYLCASSWTTNEQFFGPGTRLTVL.

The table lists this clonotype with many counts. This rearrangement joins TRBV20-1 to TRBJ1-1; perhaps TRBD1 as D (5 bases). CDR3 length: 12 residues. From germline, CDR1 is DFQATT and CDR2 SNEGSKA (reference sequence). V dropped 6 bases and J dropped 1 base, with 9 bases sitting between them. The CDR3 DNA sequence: TGCAGTGCGGGGCAGGCGAACACTGAAGCTTTCTTT. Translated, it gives CSAGQANTEAFF.

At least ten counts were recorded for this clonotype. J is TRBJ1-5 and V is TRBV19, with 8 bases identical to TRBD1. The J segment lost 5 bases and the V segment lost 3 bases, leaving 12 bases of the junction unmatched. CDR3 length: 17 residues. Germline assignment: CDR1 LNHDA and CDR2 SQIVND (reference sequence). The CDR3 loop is CASSIWTPDRVDQPQHF. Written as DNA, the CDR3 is TGTGCCAGTAGTATTTGGACACCGGACAGGGTAGATCAGCCCCAGCATTTT.

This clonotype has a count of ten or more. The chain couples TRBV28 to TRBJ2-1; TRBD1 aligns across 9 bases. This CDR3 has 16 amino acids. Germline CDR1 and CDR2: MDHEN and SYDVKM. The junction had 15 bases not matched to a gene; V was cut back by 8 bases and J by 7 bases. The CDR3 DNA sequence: TGTGCCAGCCGTCGACTACCGGGACAGGGTCGGAATGAGCAGTTCTTC. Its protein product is CASRRLPGQGRNEQFF.

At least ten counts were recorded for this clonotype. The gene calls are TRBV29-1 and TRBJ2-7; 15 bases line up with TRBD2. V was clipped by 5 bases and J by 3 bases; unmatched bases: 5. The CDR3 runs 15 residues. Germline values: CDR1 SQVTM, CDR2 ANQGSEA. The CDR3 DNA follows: TGCAGCGTTAGGGGACTAGCGGGAGGCAACTACGAGCAGTACTTC. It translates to CSVRGLAGGNYEQYF.

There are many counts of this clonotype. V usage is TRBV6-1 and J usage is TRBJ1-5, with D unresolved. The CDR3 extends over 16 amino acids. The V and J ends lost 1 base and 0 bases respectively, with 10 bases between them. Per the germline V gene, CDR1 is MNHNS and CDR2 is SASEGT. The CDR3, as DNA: TGTGCCAGCAGTGAAGTTGGCGGATATAGCAATCAGCCCCAGCATTTT. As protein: CASSEVGGYSNQPQHF.

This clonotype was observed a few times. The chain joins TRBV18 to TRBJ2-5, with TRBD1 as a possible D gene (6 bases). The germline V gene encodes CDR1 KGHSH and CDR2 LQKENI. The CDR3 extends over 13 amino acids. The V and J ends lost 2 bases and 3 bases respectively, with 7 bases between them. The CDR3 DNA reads TGTGCCAGCTCACCAGCAGGGGAAGAGACCCAGTACTTC. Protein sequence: CASSPAGEETQYF.

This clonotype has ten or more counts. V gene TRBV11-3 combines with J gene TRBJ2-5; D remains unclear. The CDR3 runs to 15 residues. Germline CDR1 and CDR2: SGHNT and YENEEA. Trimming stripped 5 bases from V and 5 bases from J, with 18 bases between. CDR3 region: CASSKSPGPAETQYF. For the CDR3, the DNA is TGTGCCAGCAGCAAATCCCCGGGCCCAGCGGAGACCCAGTACTTC.

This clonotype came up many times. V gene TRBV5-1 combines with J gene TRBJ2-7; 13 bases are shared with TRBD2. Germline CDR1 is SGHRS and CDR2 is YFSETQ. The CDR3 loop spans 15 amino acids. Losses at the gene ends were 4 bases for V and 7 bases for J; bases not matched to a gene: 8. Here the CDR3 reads CASSPGLAGAGEQYF. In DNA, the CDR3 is TGCGCCAGCAGCCCCGGACTAGCGGGAGCGGGGGAGCAGTACTTC. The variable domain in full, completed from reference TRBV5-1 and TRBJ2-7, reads KAGVTQTPRYLIKTRGQQVTLSCSPISGHRSVSWYQQTPGQGLQFLFEYFSETQRNKGNFPGRFSGRQFSNSRSEMNVSTLELGDSALYLCASSPGLAGAGEQYFGPGTRLTVT.